This record looks at one T cell receptor (beta chain) sequence and its context. How the authors handled the data: Estimation of nucleated cell counts relied on the amplification of reference gene primers. Measured with immunoSEQ multiplex PCR; TCRdb has only the in-frame clones, and not every one. V and J calls plus clone size are reproduced from that table; the DNA served to infer D and trimming. Seen here are some 150,000 clones, 85% observed once, and the top ten hold 2.5% to 3%. This entry comes from a study of blood T cell repertoires in COVID-19. As for the study in general: COVID-19 samples from acute and convalescent phases originated in the United States, Italy and Spain. Sample material is recorded as cDNA or gDNA derived from T cells, B-cell-depleted T cells, or PBMCs.

The V and J ends lost 6 bases and 3 bases, in that order; junction bases with no gene match: 14. CDR1 MNHEY and CDR2 SMNVEV come from the germline V gene (reference sequence). This CDR3 contains 19 residues. The rearrangement uses TRBV27 and TRBJ1-4; 12 bases are a match to TRBD1. The TCR comes from a woman between 40 and 50 years old with active or convalescent COVID-19. The sequencing sample was made of peripheral blood. CDR3: CASRRLRDRGRGANEKLFF. The DNA of the CDR3 is TGTGCCAGCAGACGACTCCGGGACAGGGGGCGAGGGGCTAATGAAAAACTGTTTTTT.